The 27 T cell receptor beta chains reported below all come from one sample, sequenced in a study of T cells in Graves' hyperthyroidism and ophthalmopathy. Amplification of TCR beta CDR3 regions used RNA as the template. Using the HTBI primer set, a first-round RT-PCR was run on the TCR CDR3. TCRdb redid the calling of the multiplex PCR reads with MiXCR, one entry per CDR3 protein. The sample lists 500,000 to 600,000 distinct CDR3 sequences, 46% occurring once. What was sequenced was peripheral blood or thyroid tissue (not recorded which). These receptors were collected from a woman aged 18-30 years with Graves' hyperthyroidism.

This clonotype was observed many times. V usage is TRBV27 and J usage is TRBJ2-7; a weak D match, TRBD2 (6 bases). Germline values: CDR1 MNHEY, CDR2 SMNVEV (reference sequence). Trimming took off 3 bases at V and 4 bases at J, with 13 bases between the two ends. This CDR3 is built from 14 residues. CDR3 nucleotide sequence: TGTGCCAGCAGTTTCCGGGGGAGTCAGTACGAGCAGTACTTC. Its translation: CASSFRGSQYEQYF.

V and J are TRBV20-1 and TRBJ2-3; D is uncertain. The germline CDR1 and CDR2 sequences are DFQATT and SNEGSKA (reference sequence). V lost 2 bases to trimming and J lost 0 bases, with 9 bases between them. CDR3 length equals 14 residues. The CDR3 sequence is CSARLQTSTDTQYF. The CDR3 bases are TGCAGTGCTAGACTTCAGACCAGCACAGATACGCAGTATTTT.

This clonotype was observed at least ten times. The chain uses TRBV7-6 and TRBJ1-3; the D is unclear. The CDR3 extends over 15 amino acids. Trimming removed 2 bases from V and 0 bases from J, with 8 bases in between. Germline V gene lookup returns CDR1 SGHVS and CDR2 FNYEAQ. CDR3 protein: CASSLTANSGNTIYF. The CDR3 DNA reads as TGTGCCAGCAGCTTAACAGCTAACTCTGGAAACACCATATATTTT.

The chain uses TRBV20-1 and TRBJ2-7; the D is unclear. Germline V gives CDR1 DFQATT, CDR2 SNEGSKA (reference sequence). This CDR3 has 12 amino acids. The V end lost 5 bases, the J end lost 3 bases, and 11 bases lay between the germline ends. CDR3 sequence reads: CSAYRTDYEQYF. The CDR3 DNA reads TGCAGTGCTTACCGGACGGACTACGAGCAGTACTTC.

CDR3 coding DNA: TGTGCCAGCAAAAGACAGGGGGAGGGCGATGAGCATTTT. It yields the protein CASKRQGEGDEHF. V gene TRBV6-6 combines with J gene TRBJ1-5, with 9 positions matching TRBD1. Germline V CDR1 and CDR2: MNHNY, SVGAGI (reference sequence). Losses at the gene ends were 7 bases for V and 14 bases for J; bases not matched to a gene: 12. The CDR3 is made up of 13 amino acids.

The chain recombines TRBV24-1 with TRBJ2-1; D might be TRBD1 (7 bases). The CDR3 is 13 residues long. CDR1 KGHDR and CDR2 SFDVKD come from the germline V gene. Trimming stripped 10 bases from V and 2 bases from J, with 11 bases between. The CDR3 DNA follows: TGTGCCACGGCCAGGGGGGCCTACAATGAGCAGTTCTTC. Translation: CATARGAYNEQFF.

The chain recombines TRBV29-1 with TRBJ1-2; no definite D call. CDR1 SQVTM and CDR2 ANQGSEA come from the germline V gene. The CDR3 runs to 10 residues. With 8 bases removed from V and 6 bases from J, the gap between germline ends came to 10 bases. The CDR3 sequence is CSLAGDGYTF. CDR3 DNA sequence: TGCAGCTTGGCCGGGGATGGCTACACCTTC.

The chain combines TRBV2 with TRBJ2-2; D is perhaps TRBD2 (6 bases). Germline values: CDR1 SNHLY, CDR2 FYNNEI. Trimming shortened V by 6 bases and J by 5 bases, and 22 bases separated the two germline ends. This CDR3 is 17 amino acids long. CDR3 in amino acids: CASSPASRRVGTGELFF. CDR3 sequence (DNA): TGTGCCAGCAGCCCCGCTAGCAGGAGGGTGGGGACCGGGGAGCTGTTTTTT. Variable domain in full (rest from reference TRBV2 and TRBJ2-2): EPEVTQTPSHQVTQMGQEVILRCVPISNHLYFYWYRQILGQKVEFLVSFYNNEISEKSEIFDDQFSVERPDGSNFTLKIRSTKLEDSAMYFCASSPASRRVGTGELFFGEGSRLTVL.

This clonotype was detected many times. V usage is TRBV12-3 or TRBV12-4 and J usage is TRBJ1-5, with 7 bases identical to TRBD1. The CDR3 loop spans 13 amino acids. V shed 6 bases, J shed 7 bases, and the junction held 6 bases outside the gene matches. CDR3 DNA: TGTGCCAGCAGACCCGACAGGGCCCAGCCCCAGCATTTT. Its protein is CASRPDRAQPQHF.

V and J are TRBV29-1 and TRBJ2-1, with D perhaps TRBD1 (5 bases). Trimming shortened V by 0 bases and J by 0 bases, and 12 bases separated the two germline ends. The CDR3 has 16 amino acids. The germline V gene encodes CDR1 SQVTM and CDR2 ANQGSEA. The chain's CDR3 is CSVEEGQRSSYNEQFF. In DNA form, the CDR3 reads TGCAGCGTTGAAGAGGGGCAGAGAAGCTCCTACAATGAGCAGTTCTTC.

The chain links TRBV7-2 to TRBJ2-2; TRBD2 agrees at 11 bases. This CDR3 region has 17 residues. Trimming cost V 1 base and J 5 bases; bases outside gene matches: 6. CDR1 and CDR2 (germline): SGHTA, FQGNSA. This CDR3 is CASSLGLAGGRTGELFF. For the CDR3, the DNA is TGTGCCAGCAGCTTAGGCCTAGCGGGAGGTCGGACCGGGGAGCTGTTTTTT.

This clonotype was observed many times. J is TRBJ2-7 and V is TRBV11-2; D possibly corresponds to TRBD2 (5 bases). From germline, CDR1 is SGHAT and CDR2 FQNNGV. This CDR3 is 16 amino acids long. The V gene lost 1 base and the J gene lost 0 bases, with 13 bases spanning the gap. The CDR3 bases are TGTGCCAGCAGCTTAGTTGGGAGAGTAGGCTCCTACGAGCAGTACTTC. This encodes CASSLVGRVGSYEQYF.

The chain uses TRBV7-2 and TRBJ2-7, with TRBD1 as a possible D gene (5 bases). Germline V gene sequence: CDR1 SGHTA, CDR2 FQGNSA. V was cut by 0 bases and J by 7 bases, with 13 bases left in between. The CDR3 loop spans 14 amino acids. The CDR3 loop is CASSLAGLTDEQYF. Written as DNA, the CDR3 is TGTGCCAGCAGCTTAGCGGGGCTAACGGATGAGCAGTACTTC.

This clonotype occurred once. The chain carries TRBV9 and TRBJ1-6; a possible D gene is TRBD1 (5 bases). The CDR3 has 17 residues. From germline, CDR1 is SGDLS and CDR2 YYNGEE. Trimming took 0 bases from V and 10 from J, leaving 20 bases between them. The CDR3 loop reads CASSVGWGGTWGSPLHF. The CDR3 DNA is TGTGCCAGCAGCGTAGGATGGGGGGGTACTTGGGGATCACCCCTCCACTTT.

V is TRBV7-2 and J is TRBJ2-5, with TRBD2 as a possible D gene (7 bases). The CDR3 extends over 15 amino acids. CDR1 is SGHTA, CDR2 FQGNSA, per germline. Trimming took off 7 bases at V and 1 base at J, with 16 bases between the two ends. CDR3 in DNA: TGTGCCAGCACCCCCTTTGCGGGGGCCCAAGAGACCCAGTACTTC. Protein: CASTPFAGAQETQYF. The whole variable domain, remainder taken from reference TRBV7-2 and TRBJ2-5, is GAGVSQSPSNKVTEKGKDVELRCDPISGHTALYWYRQSLGQGLEFLIYFQGNSAPDKSGLPSDRFSAERTGGSVSTLTIQRTQQEDSAVYLCASTPFAGAQETQYFGPGTRLLVL.

A note on this clonotype: It may be a read error: a sequence one base away is much more abundant. This chain links TRBV7-1 with TRBJ1-2; D perhaps matches TRBD1 (6 bases). TRBV7-1 is an ORF; its function is uncertain. The CDR3 has 16 residues. The CDR3 bases are TGTGCCAGCAGCTCCGCCGCACAGGGAGCTAACTATGACTACACCTTC. This codes for CASSSAAQGANYDYTF.

The chain joins TRBV9 to TRBJ1-4; 7 bases align to TRBD1. CDR3 size: 14 residues. V dropped 4 bases and J dropped 5; count of bases not matched to a gene: 5. Looked up from germline, CDR1 is SGDLS and CDR2 is YYNGEE. In nucleotides, the CDR3 is TGTGCCAGCAGCCTCTTGACAGGGAATGAAAAACTGTTTTTT. Encoded protein: CASSLLTGNEKLFF.

V usage is TRBV20-1 and J usage is TRBJ1-5; D gene uncertain. The germline CDR1 and CDR2 sequences are DFQATT and SNEGSKA (reference sequence). With 4 bases removed from V and 5 bases from J, the gap between germline ends came to 15 bases. This CDR3 region has 14 residues. The CDR3: CSATRGQEHQPQHF. The CDR3 region has the DNA TGCAGTGCTACCCGTGGTCAGGAACATCAGCCCCAGCATTTT.

This clonotype appeared many times. The V gene is TRBV4-1, the J gene TRBJ2-7; tentatively, D is TRBD1 (6 bases). The CDR3 totals 15 residues. V shed 0 bases and J shed 3 bases, with 12 bases lying between them. Germline loops: CDR1 MGHRA, CDR2 YSYEKL. The CDR3 sequence: CASSQESGQLYEQYF. The CDR3 DNA is TGCGCCAGCAGCCAAGAGTCGGGACAACTCTACGAGCAGTACTTC.

This clonotype was detected ten times or more. The gene calls are TRBV13 and TRBJ1-5; maybe TRBD1 (5 bases). The CDR3 consists of 14 residues. The germline V gene encodes CDR1 PRHDT and CDR2 FYEKMQ (reference sequence). V was shortened by 6 bases and J by 3 bases, with 12 bases between the two germline ends. This CDR3 is CASSAGTDNQPQHF. The DNA of the CDR3 is TGTGCCAGCAGTGCCGGGACCGACAATCAGCCCCAGCATTTT.

The CDR3 region is CASSFRWRGVQETQYF. In nucleotides, the CDR3 is TGTGCCAGCAGTTTTAGGTGGAGAGGGGTCCAAGAGACCCAGTACTTC. The chain recombines TRBV27 with TRBJ2-5; D is tentatively TRBD1 or TRBD2 (5 bases each). The CDR3 is 16 residues long. CDR1 MNHEY and CDR2 SMNVEV come from the germline V gene (reference sequence). Trimming left V 3 bases short and J 1 base short, with 15 bases between.

The chain is built from TRBV7-3 and TRBJ2-5, with D possibly matching TRBD1 (5 bases). The CDR3 has 13 residues. Germline V gene sequence: CDR1 SGHTA, CDR2 FQGTGA. V was cut by 2 bases and J by 9 bases, with 13 bases left in between. The CDR3 region is CASSLQGNQPQYF. CDR3 DNA: TGTGCCAGCAGCTTACAGGGCAATCAGCCCCAGTACTTC. The whole variable domain, filled in from reference TRBV7-3 and TRBJ2-5, reads GAGVSQTPSNKVTEKGKYVELRCDPISGHTALYWYRQSLGQGPEFLIYFQGTGAADDSGLPNDRFFAVRPEGSVSTLKIQRTERGDSAVYLCASSLQGNQPQYFGPGTRLLVL.

This clonotype was picked up a small number of times. V usage is TRBV3-1 and J usage is TRBJ2-2; D call uncertain. From germline, CDR1 is LGHDT and CDR2 YNNKEL (reference sequence). Trimming took 0 bases from V and 3 from J, leaving 11 bases between them. The CDR3 consists of 16 residues. The CDR3 bases are TGTGCCAGCAGCCAAGATGGGCGAACCCACACCGGGGAGCTGTTTTTT. The encoded protein is CASSQDGRTHTGELFF.

In this sample, this clonotype turned up many times. The chain is built from TRBV7-9 and TRBJ2-7, with D possibly TRBD2 on 5 matching bases. The CDR3 has 14 residues. V was trimmed by 0 bases and J by 4 bases, leaving 10 bases between them. Germline-derived CDR1 and CDR2 are SEHNR and FQNEAQ (reference sequence). The CDR3: CASSLARAPYEQYF. CDR3 nucleotides: TGTGCCAGCAGCTTAGCGAGGGCCCCTTACGAGCAGTACTTC. Complete variable domain (other parts from reference TRBV7-9 and TRBJ2-7): DTGVSQNPRHKITKRGQNVTFRCDPISEHNRLYWYRQTLGQGPEFLTYFQNEAQLEKSRLLSDRFSAERPKGSFSTLEIQRTEQGDSAMYLCASSLARAPYEQYFGPGTRLTVT.

This clonotype appeared many times. The chain couples TRBV7-2 to TRBJ2-2, with a weak D call TRBD1 (6 bases). The CDR3 is 18 amino acids. Between the trimmed V and J ends, which lost 1 base and 3 bases, there was a span of 18 bases. The germline CDR1 and CDR2 sequences are SGHTA and FQGNSA. The DNA for the CDR3 is TGTGCCAGCAGCTTAGATCCTAAAGGGGGTTATGACACCGGGGAGCTGTTTTTT. Translating it yields CASSLDPKGGYDTGELFF.

This clonotype was recorded at least ten times. This rearrangement joins TRBV12-3 or TRBV12-4 to TRBJ2-2; D is uncertain. This CDR3 contains 17 residues. The V gene lost 10 bases and the J gene lost 3 bases, with 24 bases spanning the gap. CDR3 in DNA: TGTGCCACCCACTTTCTTGGGTGGGCGGCAGACACCGGGGAGCTGTTTTTT. Translating gives CATHFLGWAADTGELFF.

This clonotype has ten or more counts. The rearrangement uses TRBV20-1 and TRBJ1-6; D is perhaps TRBD1 (5 bases). The CDR3 is 16 amino acids. Germline V CDR1 and CDR2: DFQATT, SNEGSKA (reference sequence). Trimming left V 0 bases short and J 0 bases short, with 9 bases between. The CDR3 region is CSARDGGFSYNSPLHF. The CDR3 region has the DNA TGCAGTGCTAGAGACGGGGGTTTCTCCTATAATTCACCCCTCCACTTT.